One and the same sample provided the 16 T cell receptor beta chains below, sequenced in a study of early T cells in non-severe SARS-CoV-2 infection. TCRdb reanalysed the 5' RACE reads using MiXCR and keeps one entry per CDR3 protein. The sample has tens of thousands of distinct CDR3 sequences, 5.5% to 7% seen once; the top ten hold less than 5%. Sequences were obtained from whole blood. These receptors were taken from an adult who was a healthcare worker with PCR-confirmed SARS-CoV-2 infection or an uninfected control (not recorded which).

V usage is TRBV9 and J usage is TRBJ1-6; D not certain. This CDR3 is built from 14 residues. The ends were cut back, 3 bases at V and 5 bases at J, with 9 bases in the middle. CDR1 is SGDLS, CDR2 YYNGEE, per germline. The DNA for the CDR3 is TGTGCCAGCAGCGCTGTACCGAATAATTCACCCCTCCACTTT. It encodes CASSAVPNNSPLHF.

This clonotype was observed many times. The junction differs from germline at one of its ends, possibly a read error. The chain has TRBV28 and TRBJ2-7; 9 nucleotides align to TRBD2. Germline assignment: CDR1 MDHEN and CDR2 SYDVKM. The CDR3 covers 11 residues. CDR3 residues: CGREGTYEQYF. CDR3 sequence (DNA): TGCGGGCGGGAGGGGACCTACGAGCAGTACTTC.

This clonotype was found a few times. This chain connects TRBV27 to TRBJ2-7; D tentatively reads TRBD1 or TRBD2 (5 bases each). Germline lookup yields CDR1 MNHEY and CDR2 SMNVEV (reference sequence). Trimming took off 5 bases at V and 5 bases at J, with 22 bases between the two ends. CDR3 size: 16 residues. For the CDR3, the DNA is TGTGCCAGCAGTGCAGGGACGGCGGTTCGAGTCGACGAGCAGTACTTC. Translated: CASSAGTAVRVDEQYF.

This clonotype was observed a handful of times. This chain links TRBV28 with TRBJ2-5; weak D call: TRBD2 (6 bases). V dropped 2 bases and J dropped 0 bases, with 16 bases sitting between them. Looked up from germline, CDR1 is MDHEN and CDR2 is SYDVKM. The CDR3 runs 17 residues. CDR3 DNA: TGTGCCAGCAGTTTAGGCCACGGCGGGGTGTACCAAGAGACCCAGTACTTC. Translation: CASSLGHGGVYQETQYF.

The chain recombines TRBV28 with TRBJ2-5; D may be TRBD1 (6 bases). Trimming removed 3 bases from V and 4 bases from J, with 12 bases in between. The CDR3 spans 14 residues. Germline assignment: CDR1 MDHEN and CDR2 SYDVKM. Here the CDR3 DNA reads TGTGCCAGCAGTTTCAGGGTGGGGGCAGAGACCCAGTACTTC. The encoded protein is CASSFRVGAETQYF.

This clonotype was found many times. The chain recombines TRBV7-8 with TRBJ2-1; 11 nucleotides agree with TRBD2. The CDR3 totals 15 residues. Germline trimming cut 2 bases from V and 5 bases from J; bases unmatched to any gene: 2. Germline CDR1 and CDR2: SGHVS and FQNEAQ. CDR3 amino acids: CASSLTLAGDNEQFF. The CDR3 DNA sequence: TGTGCCAGCAGCTTAACACTAGCGGGAGACAATGAGCAGTTCTTC.

This clonotype was seen at least ten times. The chain links TRBV28 to TRBJ1-3; possibly TRBD1 for D (5 bases). The ends were cut back, 5 bases at V and 0 bases at J, with 8 bases in the middle. The CDR3 sequence is 14 residues long. CDR1 MDHEN and CDR2 SYDVKM come from the germline V gene. Here the CDR3 DNA reads TGTGCCAGCAGTCGTCAGGGCTCTGGAAACACCATATATTTT. This encodes CASSRQGSGNTIYF.

This chain joins TRBV2 and TRBJ2-1; TRBD2 aligns across 13 bases. Germline V gene sequence: CDR1 SNHLY, CDR2 FYNNEI. The CDR3 runs 12 residues. V dropped 6 bases and J dropped 10; count of bases not matched to a gene: 0. Here the CDR3 DNA reads TGTGCCAGCAGACTAGCGGGAGGGGAGCAGTTCTTC. The encoded protein is CASRLAGGEQFF.

The V and J genes are TRBV4-1 and TRBJ2-1; D is possibly TRBD2 (5 bases). The V gene lost 0 bases and the J gene lost 4 bases, with 13 bases spanning the gap. The CDR3 has 16 residues. The germline CDR1 and CDR2 sequences are MGHRA and YSYEKL. As DNA, the CDR3 is TGCGCCAGCAGCCAAGATCAGAGCGGACCATACAATGAGCAGTTCTTC. Its protein product is CASSQDQSGPYNEQFF.

The chain has TRBV5-1 and TRBJ2-7; 7 bases are shared with TRBD2. The CDR3 is 14 residues long. The V gene end was trimmed by 5 bases and the J gene end by 0 bases; junction bases not matched to a gene: 5. In germline, CDR1 is SGHRS, CDR2 YFSETQ. DNA for the CDR3: TGCGCCAGCAGTCAAAGCGGGACCTCCTACGAGCAGTACTTC. The encoded protein is CASSQSGTSYEQYF.

As concerns this clonotype: A read error may be the cause here, since a much bigger clone is one base away. This chain uses TRBV5-1 with TRBJ1-5; D unresolved. The CDR3 extends over 15 amino acids. V gave up 0 bases and J gave up 1 base, with 8 bases separating them. Germline V gives CDR1 SGHRS, CDR2 YFSETQ. The CDR3 here is CASSLEAISNQPQHF. In DNA, the CDR3 is TGCGCCAGCAGCTTGGAGGCTATAAGCAATCAGCCCCAGCATTTT.

The sample holds many counts of this clonotype. This chain uses TRBV28 with TRBJ2-7; 10 bases map to TRBD1. Germline V gene sequence: CDR1 MDHEN, CDR2 SYDVKM. This CDR3 has 16 amino acids. The ends lost 6 bases at V and 5 bases at J; junction bases unmatched: 13. As DNA, the CDR3 is TGTGCCAGCAGCCCACCCTTAGGGACAGGGGCCCACGAGCAGTACTTC. The encoded protein is CASSPPLGTGAHEQYF.

This clonotype was seen a few times. The rearrangement links TRBV28 to TRBJ2-6, with D hard to call. V was cut by 4 bases and J by 2 bases, with 6 bases left in between. CDR3 length: 14 amino acids. From germline, CDR1 is MDHEN and CDR2 SYDVKM. CDR3 bases: TGTGCCAGCAGTTCCAGACCTGGGGCCAACGTCCTGACTTTC. Its translation is CASSSRPGANVLTF.

This clonotype has a single count. As DNA, the CDR3 is TGCAGCGTTGACTCACATGCGTCCACTAGCGGACCCCCCTACGAGCAGTACTTC. This encodes CSVDSHASTSGPPYEQYF. The chain has TRBV29-1 and TRBJ2-7; TRBD2 matches 8 bases. J gave up 2 bases and V 3 bases, and 18 bases lay outside the gene matches. This CDR3 is 18 amino acids long. Germline CDR1 is SQVTM and CDR2 is ANQGSEA.

The chain couples TRBV28 to TRBJ2-1, with 13 bases identical to TRBD2. Looked up from germline, CDR1 is MDHEN and CDR2 is SYDVKM. J gave up 10 bases and V 3 bases, and 12 bases lay outside the gene matches. This CDR3 spans 17 amino acids. The CDR3 reads CASSFLAGLAGQNEQFF. CDR3 bases: TGTGCCAGCAGTTTCCTTGCGGGACTAGCGGGACAAAACGAGCAGTTCTTC.

This clonotype came up many times. J is TRBJ2-7 and V is TRBV5-1; the D gene is possibly TRBD2 (6 bases). V lost 3 bases, J lost 2 bases, and 12 bases lay in between. Germline CDR1 is SGHRS and CDR2 is YFSETQ. This CDR3 has 14 residues. The CDR3: CASSSGLRTYEQYF. The CDR3 DNA is TGCGCCAGCAGCTCGGGACTCCGAACCTACGAGCAGTACTTC. Filled out from reference TRBV5-1 and TRBJ2-7, the complete variable domain reads KAGVTQTPRYLIKTRGQQVTLSCSPISGHRSVSWYQQTPGQGLQFLFEYFSETQRNKGNFPGRFSGRQFSNSRSEMNVSTLELGDSALYLCASSSGLRTYEQYFGPGTRLTVT.